This T cell receptor (beta chain) was obtained from a study of shared clonotypes between healthy human individuals. Study overall: CD4 naive and memory got three plates each, CD8 naive two, CD8 memory one.

Points on this clone: Its matching antigen is unknown. Other nucleotide sequences in the sample specify the same CDR3.

Whole-study results and caveats: Unshared clonotypes carried lower generation probabilities than those common to all four donors.

CD45RA+ naive and CD45RA-negative memory subsets were separated from CD4+ cells. V was shortened by 4 bases and J by 3 bases, with 3 bases between the two germline ends. Germline CDR1 SQVTM, CDR2 ANQGSEA. The CDR3 is made up of 10 amino acids. Sequencing used immunoSEQ multiplex PCR; TCRdb keeps in-frame clones, though not all of them. The sample includes some 1,600,000 clones, 95% to 99% of them seen just once. The V gene is TRBV29-1, the J gene TRBJ2-5; the D is unclear. The source of this sequence is a man aged 25-45 years in good health. The sequencing input was naive CD4+ T cells sorted from blood. Noted subset: CD45RA+ positively selected. CDR3 region: CSVGEETQYF. Written as DNA, the CDR3 is TGCAGCGTTGGCGAAGAGACCCAGTACTTC.